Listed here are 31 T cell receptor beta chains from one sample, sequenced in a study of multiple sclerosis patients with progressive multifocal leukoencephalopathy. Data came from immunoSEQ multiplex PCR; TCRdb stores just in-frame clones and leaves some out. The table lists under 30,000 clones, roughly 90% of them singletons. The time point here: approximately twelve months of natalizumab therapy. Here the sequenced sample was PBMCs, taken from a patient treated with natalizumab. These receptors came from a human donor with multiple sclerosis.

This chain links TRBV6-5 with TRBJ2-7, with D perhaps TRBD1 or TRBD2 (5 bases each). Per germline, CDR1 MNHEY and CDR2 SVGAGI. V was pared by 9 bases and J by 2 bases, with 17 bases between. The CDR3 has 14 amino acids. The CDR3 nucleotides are TGTGCCAGTACAACCAGGGACCGCCCCTACGAGCAGTACTTC. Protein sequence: CASTTRDRPYEQYF.

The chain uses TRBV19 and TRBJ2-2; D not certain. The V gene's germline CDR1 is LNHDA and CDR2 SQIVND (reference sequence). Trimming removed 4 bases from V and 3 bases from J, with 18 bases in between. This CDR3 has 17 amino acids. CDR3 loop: CASSTRVAVVYTGELFF. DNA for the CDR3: TGTGCCAGTAGTACCCGGGTGGCGGTCGTGTACACCGGGGAGCTGTTTTTT.

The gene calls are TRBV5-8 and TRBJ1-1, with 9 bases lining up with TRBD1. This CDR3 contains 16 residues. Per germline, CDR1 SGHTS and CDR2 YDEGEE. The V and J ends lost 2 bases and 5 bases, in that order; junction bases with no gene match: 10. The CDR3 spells CASSLYRGLRNTEAFF. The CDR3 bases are TGTGCCAGCAGCTTATACAGGGGGCTTCGGAATACTGAAGCTTTCTTT.

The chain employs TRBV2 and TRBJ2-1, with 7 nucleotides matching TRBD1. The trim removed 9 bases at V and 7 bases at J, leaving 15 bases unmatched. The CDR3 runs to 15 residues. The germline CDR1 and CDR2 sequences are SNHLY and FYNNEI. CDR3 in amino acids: CASTPTGLSRNEQFF. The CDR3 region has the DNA TGTGCCAGTACGCCGACAGGGTTGAGCAGGAATGAGCAGTTCTTC.

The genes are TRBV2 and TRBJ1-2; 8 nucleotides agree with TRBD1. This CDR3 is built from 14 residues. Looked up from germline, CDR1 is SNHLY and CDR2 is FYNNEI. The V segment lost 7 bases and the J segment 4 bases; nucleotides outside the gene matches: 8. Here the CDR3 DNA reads TGTGCCAGCACCCCAGGGGGCGCGGGCTATGGCTACACCTTC. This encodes CASTPGGAGYGYTF.

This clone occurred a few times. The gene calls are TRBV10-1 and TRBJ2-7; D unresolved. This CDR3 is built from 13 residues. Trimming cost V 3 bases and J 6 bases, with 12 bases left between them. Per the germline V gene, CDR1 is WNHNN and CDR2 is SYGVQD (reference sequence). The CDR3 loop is CASSDQRASEQYF. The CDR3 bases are TGCGCCAGCAGTGACCAAAGGGCCTCCGAGCAGTACTTC.

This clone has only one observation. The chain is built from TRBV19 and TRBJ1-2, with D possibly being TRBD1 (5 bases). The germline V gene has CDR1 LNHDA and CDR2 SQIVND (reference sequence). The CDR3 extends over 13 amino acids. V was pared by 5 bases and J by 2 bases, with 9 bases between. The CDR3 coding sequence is TGTGCCAGTAGTCAGACAGTCAACTATGGCTACACCTTC. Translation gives CASSQTVNYGYTF.

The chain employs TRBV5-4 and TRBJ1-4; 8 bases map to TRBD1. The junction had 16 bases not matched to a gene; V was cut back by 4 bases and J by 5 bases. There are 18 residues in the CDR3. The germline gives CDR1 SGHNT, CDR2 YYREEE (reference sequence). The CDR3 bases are TGTGCCAGCAGCCGAGGGATTTTTGCAGGACAGGGAAATGAAAAACTGTTTTTT. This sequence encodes CASSRGIFAGQGNEKLFF.

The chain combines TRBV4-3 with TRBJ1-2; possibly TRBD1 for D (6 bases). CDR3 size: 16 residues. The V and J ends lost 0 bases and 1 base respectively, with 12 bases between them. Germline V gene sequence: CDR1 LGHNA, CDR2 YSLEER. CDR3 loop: CASSQDYRGDNYGYTF. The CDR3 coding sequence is TGCGCCAGCAGCCAAGATTATAGGGGGGATAACTATGGCTACACCTTC.

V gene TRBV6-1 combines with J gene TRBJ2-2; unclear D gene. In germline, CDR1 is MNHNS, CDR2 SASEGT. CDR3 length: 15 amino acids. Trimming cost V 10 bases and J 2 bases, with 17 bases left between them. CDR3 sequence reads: CATSWAELNTGELFF. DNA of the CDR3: TGTGCCACCTCTTGGGCAGAACTTAACACCGGGGAGCTGTTTTTT.

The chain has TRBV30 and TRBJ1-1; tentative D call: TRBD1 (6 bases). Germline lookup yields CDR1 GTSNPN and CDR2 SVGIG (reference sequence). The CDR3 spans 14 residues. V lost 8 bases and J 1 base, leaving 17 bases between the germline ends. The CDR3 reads CAGRGGRKNTEAFF. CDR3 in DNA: TGTGCCGGACGGGGGGGCAGAAAGAACACTGAAGCTTTCTTT.

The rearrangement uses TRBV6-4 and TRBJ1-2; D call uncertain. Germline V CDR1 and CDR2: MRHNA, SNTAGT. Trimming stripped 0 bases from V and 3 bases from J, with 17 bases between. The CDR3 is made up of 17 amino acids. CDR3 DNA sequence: TGTGCCAGCAGTGACTCGAATGTGCAGGTCCGCCACTATGGCTACACCTTC. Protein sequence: CASSDSNVQVRHYGYTF.

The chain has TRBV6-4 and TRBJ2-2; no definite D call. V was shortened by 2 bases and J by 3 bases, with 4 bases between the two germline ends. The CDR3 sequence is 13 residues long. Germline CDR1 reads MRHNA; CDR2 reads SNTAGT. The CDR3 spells CASSDGDTGELFF. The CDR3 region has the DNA TGTGCCAGCAGTGACGGAGACACCGGGGAGCTGTTTTTT.

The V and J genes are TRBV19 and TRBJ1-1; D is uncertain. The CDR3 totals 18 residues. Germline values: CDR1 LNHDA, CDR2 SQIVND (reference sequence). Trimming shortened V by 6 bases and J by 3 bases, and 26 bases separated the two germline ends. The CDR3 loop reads CASRPIFMRQSLDTEAFF. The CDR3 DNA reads TGTGCCAGTAGGCCCATTTTTATGAGGCAATCTCTGGACACTGAAGCTTTCTTT.

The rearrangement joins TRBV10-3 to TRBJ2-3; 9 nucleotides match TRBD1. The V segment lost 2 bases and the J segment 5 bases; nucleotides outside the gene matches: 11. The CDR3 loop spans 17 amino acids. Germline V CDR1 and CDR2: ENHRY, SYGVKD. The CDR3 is CAISEVVGQGKRDTQYF. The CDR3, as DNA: TGTGCCATCAGTGAGGTCGTGGGACAGGGCAAGAGAGATACGCAGTATTTT.

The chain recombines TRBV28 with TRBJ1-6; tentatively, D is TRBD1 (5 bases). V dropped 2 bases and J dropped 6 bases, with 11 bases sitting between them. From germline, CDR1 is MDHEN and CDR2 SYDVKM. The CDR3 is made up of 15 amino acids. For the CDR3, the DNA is TGTGCCAGCAGTTTAGGGACGGTTCGTAATTCACCCCTCCACTTT. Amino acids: CASSLGTVRNSPLHF.

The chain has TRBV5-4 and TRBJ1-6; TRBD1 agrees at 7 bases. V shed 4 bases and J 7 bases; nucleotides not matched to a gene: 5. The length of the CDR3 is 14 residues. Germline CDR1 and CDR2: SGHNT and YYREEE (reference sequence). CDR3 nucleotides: TGTGCCAGCAGCGGCAGACAGGGAAATTCACCCCTCCACTTT. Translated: CASSGRQGNSPLHF.

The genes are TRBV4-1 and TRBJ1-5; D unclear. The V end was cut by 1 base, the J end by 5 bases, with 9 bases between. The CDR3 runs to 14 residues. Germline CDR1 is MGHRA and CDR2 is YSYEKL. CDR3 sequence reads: CASSQGADHQPQHF. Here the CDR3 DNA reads TGCGCCAGCAGCCAAGGGGCAGATCATCAGCCCCAGCATTTT.

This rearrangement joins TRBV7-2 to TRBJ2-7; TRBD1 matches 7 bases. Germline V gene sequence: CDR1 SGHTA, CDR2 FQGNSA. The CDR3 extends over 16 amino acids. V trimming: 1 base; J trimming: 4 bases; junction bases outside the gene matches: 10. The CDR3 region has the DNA TGTGCCAGCAGCTTAGTCGTCAGGGGGTATAATTACGAGCAGTACTTC. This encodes CASSLVVRGYNYEQYF.

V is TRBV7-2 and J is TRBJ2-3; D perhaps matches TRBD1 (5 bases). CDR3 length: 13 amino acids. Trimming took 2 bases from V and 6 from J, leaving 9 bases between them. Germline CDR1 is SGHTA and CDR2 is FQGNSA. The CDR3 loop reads CASSLQGTDTQYF. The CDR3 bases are TGTGCCAGCAGCTTACAGGGAACGGATACGCAGTATTTT.

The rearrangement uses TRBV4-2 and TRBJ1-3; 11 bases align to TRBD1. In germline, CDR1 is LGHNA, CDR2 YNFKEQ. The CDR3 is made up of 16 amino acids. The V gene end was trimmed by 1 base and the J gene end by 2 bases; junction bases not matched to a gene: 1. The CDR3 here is CASSQGTGGAGNTIYF. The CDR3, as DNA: TGTGCCAGCAGCCAAGGGACAGGGGGCGCTGGAAACACCATATATTTT.

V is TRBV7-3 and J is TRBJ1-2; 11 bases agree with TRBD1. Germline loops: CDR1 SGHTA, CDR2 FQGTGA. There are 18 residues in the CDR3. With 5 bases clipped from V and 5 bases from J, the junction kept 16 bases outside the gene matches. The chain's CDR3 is CASSPRDRGKDHAYGYTF. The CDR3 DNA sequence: TGTGCCAGCAGCCCGCGGGACAGGGGGAAAGACCATGCGTATGGCTACACCTTC.

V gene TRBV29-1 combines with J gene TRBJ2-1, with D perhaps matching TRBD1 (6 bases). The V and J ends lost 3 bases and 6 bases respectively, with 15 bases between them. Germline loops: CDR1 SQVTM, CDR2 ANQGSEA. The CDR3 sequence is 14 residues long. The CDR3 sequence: CSVDITRGRNEQFF. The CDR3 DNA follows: TGCAGCGTTGATATAACCAGGGGTCGCAATGAGCAGTTCTTC.

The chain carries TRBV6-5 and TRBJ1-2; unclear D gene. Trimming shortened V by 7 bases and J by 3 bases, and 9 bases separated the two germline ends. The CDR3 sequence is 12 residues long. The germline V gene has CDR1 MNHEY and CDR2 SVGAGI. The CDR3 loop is CASMGLDYGYTF. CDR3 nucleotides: TGTGCCAGCATGGGTCTGGACTATGGCTACACCTTC.

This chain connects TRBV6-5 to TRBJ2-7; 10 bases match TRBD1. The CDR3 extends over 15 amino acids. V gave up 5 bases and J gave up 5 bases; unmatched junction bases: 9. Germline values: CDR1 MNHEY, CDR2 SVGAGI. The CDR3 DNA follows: TGTGCCAGCAGTAACCCGGGACAGGGGTTCCACGAGCAGTACTTC. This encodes CASSNPGQGFHEQYF.

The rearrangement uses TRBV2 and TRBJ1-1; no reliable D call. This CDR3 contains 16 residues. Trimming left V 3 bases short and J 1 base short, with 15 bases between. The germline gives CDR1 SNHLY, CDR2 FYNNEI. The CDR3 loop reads CASSDFGADRNTEAFF. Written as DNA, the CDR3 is TGTGCCAGCAGTGATTTCGGAGCAGACCGGAACACTGAAGCTTTCTTT.

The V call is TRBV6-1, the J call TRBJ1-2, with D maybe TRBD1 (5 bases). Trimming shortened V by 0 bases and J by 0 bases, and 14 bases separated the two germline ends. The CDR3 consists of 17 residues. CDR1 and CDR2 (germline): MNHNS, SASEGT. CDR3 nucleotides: TGTGCCAGCAGTGAAGCGCTTCGGGGGAGACCTAACTATGGCTACACCTTC. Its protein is CASSEALRGRPNYGYTF.

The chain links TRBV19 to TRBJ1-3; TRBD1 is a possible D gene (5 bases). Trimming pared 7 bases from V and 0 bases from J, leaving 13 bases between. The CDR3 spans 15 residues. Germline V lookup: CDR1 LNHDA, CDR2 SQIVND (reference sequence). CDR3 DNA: TGTGCCAGTATCGGAGGGGCCATCTCTGGAAACACCATATATTTT. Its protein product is CASIGGAISGNTIYF.

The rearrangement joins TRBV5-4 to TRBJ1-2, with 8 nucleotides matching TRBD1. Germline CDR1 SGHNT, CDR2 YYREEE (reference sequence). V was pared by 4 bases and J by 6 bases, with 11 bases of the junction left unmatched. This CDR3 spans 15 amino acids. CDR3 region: CASSAGQEKWNGYTF. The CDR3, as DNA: TGTGCCAGCAGCGCGGGACAGGAGAAATGGAATGGCTACACCTTC.

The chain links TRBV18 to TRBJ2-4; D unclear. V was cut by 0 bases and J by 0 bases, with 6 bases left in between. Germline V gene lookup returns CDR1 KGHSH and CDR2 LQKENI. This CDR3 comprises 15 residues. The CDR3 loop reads CASSPPAEAKNIQYF. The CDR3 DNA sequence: TGTGCCAGCTCACCACCGGCCGAAGCCAAAAACATTCAGTACTTC.

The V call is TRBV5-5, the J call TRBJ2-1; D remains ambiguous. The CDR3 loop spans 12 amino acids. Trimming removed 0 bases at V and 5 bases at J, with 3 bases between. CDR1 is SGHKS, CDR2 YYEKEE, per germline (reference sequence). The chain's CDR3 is CASSLAHNEQFF. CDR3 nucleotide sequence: TGTGCCAGCAGCTTGGCCCACAATGAGCAGTTCTTC.